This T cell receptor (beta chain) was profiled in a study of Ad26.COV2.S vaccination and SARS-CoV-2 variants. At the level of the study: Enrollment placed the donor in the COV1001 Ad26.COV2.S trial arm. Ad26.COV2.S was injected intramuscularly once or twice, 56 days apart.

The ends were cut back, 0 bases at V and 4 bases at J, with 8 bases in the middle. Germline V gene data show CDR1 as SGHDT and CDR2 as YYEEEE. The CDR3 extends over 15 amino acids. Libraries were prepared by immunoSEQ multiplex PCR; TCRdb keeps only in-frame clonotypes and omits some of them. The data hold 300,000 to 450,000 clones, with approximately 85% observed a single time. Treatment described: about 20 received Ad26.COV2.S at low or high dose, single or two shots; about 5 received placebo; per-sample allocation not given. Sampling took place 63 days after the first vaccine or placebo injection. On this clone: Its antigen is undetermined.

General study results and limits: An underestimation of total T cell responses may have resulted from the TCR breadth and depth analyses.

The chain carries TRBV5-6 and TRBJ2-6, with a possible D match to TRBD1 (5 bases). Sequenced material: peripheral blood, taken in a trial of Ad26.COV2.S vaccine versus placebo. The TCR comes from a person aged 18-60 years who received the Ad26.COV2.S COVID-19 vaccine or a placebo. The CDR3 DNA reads TGTGCCAGCAGCTTGGGGGGCTCCGGGGCCAACGTCCTGACTTTC. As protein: CASSLGGSGANVLTF.